This TCR beta chain was observed in a study of T cell clonotyping in hematopoietic cell transplantation. Study-level results: Pathologically expanded recipient clonotypes increased progressively from day 30 to day 180 as diversity fell.

Remarks on this clone: No antigen is known for it.

Some clones are missing from TCRdb's copy, which holds only in-frame ones; the method was immunoSEQ multiplex PCR. Here the sample spans about 70,000 clones, over 90% being singletons. The CDR3 loop spans 15 amino acids. The V and J ends lost 1 base and 5 bases respectively, with 14 bases between them. Germline-derived CDR1 and CDR2 are MGHDK and SYGVNS. V gene TRBV25-1 combines with J gene TRBJ2-5, with D tentatively TRBD2 (7 bases). This clonotype was sampled from a man between 45 and 60 years old in good health. Some clones in this sample may be carry-over from other donors' samples. Sequenced: peripheral blood mononuclear cells. The CDR3 DNA follows: TGTGCCAGCAGTGAATGGGGGGGGCTGGGGGAGACCCAGTACTTC. As protein: CASSEWGGLGETQYF.